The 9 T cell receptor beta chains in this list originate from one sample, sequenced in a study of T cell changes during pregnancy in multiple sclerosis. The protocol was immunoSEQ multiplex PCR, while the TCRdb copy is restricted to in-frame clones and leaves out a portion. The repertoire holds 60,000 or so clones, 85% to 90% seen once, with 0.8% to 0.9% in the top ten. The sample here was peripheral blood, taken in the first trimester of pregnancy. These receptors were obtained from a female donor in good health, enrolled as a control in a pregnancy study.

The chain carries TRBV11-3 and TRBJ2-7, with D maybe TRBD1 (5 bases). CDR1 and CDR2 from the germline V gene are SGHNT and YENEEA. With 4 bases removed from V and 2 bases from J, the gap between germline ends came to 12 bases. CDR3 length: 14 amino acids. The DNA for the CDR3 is TGTGCCAGCAGCTCCCGGACATTTACCTACGAGCAGTACTTC. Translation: CASSSRTFTYEQYF.

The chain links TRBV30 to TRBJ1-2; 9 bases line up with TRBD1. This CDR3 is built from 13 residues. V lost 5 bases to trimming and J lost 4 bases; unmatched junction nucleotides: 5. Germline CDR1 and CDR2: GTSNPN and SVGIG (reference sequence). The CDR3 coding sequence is TGTGCCTGGGTCACAGGGGGCGCCTATGGCTACACCTTC. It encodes CAWVTGGAYGYTF.

CDR3 DNA: TGTGCCAGCAGCAAAGGTACTAGCGGGGACGACTCTGGGGCCAACGTCCTGACTTTC. Protein sequence: CASSKGTSGDDSGANVLTF. This chain joins TRBV21-1 and TRBJ2-6; whether TRBD2, the table's D call, matches the DNA was not checked. TRBV21-1 is marked as a pseudogene. The CDR3 is 19 residues long.

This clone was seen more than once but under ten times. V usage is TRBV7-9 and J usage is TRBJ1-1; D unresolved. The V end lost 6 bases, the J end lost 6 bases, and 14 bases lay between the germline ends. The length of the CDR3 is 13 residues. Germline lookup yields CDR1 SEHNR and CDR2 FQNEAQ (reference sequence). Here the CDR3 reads CASSRSGSAEAFF. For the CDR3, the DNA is TGTGCCAGCAGTCGATCAGGTTCCGCTGAAGCTTTCTTT.

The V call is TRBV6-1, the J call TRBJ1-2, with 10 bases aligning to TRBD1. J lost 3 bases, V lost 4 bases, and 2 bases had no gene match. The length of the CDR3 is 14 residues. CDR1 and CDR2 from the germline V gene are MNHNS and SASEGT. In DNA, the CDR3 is TGTGCCAGCAGTGGGGACAGGGGAGACTATGGCTACACCTTC. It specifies CASSGDRGDYGYTF.

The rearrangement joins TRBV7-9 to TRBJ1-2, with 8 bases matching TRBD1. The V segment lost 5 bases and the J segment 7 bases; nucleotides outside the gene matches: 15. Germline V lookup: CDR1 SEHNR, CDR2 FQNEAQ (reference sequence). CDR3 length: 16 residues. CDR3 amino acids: CASSRPEVQGASGYTF. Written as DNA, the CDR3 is TGTGCCAGCAGCCGACCGGAGGTCCAGGGGGCTTCTGGCTACACCTTC.

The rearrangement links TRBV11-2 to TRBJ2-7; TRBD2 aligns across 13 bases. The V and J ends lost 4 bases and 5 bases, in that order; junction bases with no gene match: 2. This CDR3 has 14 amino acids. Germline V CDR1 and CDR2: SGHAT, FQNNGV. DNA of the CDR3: TGTGCCAGCAGCTCAGGACTAGCGGGGGACGAGCAGTACTTC. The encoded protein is CASSSGLAGDEQYF.

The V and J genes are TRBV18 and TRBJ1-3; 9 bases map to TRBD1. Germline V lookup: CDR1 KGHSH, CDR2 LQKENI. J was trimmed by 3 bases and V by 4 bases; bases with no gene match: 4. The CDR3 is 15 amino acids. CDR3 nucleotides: TGTGCCAGCTCACTGGGGACAGGGAGTGGAAACACCATATATTTT. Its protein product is CASSLGTGSGNTIYF.

The CDR3: CASSQDDRGHNTEAFF. In DNA, the CDR3 is TGTGCCAGCAGCCAAGACGACAGGGGGCACAACACTGAAGCTTTCTTT. V gene TRBV4-2 combines with J gene TRBJ1-1; TRBD1 matches at 10 bases. With V trimmed by 0 bases and J by 2 bases, 3 bases remained unmatched. There are 16 residues in the CDR3. Germline V gene sequence: CDR1 LGHNA, CDR2 YNFKEQ.